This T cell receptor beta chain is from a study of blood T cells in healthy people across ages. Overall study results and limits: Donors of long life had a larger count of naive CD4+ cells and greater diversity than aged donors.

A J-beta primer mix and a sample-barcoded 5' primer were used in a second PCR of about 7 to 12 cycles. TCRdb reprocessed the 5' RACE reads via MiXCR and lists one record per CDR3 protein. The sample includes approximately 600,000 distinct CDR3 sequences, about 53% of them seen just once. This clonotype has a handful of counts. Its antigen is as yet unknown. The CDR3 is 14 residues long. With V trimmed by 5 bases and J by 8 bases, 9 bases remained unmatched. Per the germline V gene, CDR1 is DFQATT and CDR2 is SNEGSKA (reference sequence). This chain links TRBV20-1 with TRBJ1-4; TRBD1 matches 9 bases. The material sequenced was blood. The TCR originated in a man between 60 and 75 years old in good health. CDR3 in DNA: TGCAGTGCTCTCCCGGGACAGGGATTCGAAAAACTGTTTTTT. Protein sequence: CSALPGQGFEKLFF.